Described below is a single T cell receptor beta chain sequence and its context. The data were obtained in a study of blood T cell repertoires in COVID-19. On the study more broadly: Researchers got acute and convalescent COVID-19 samples from the United States, Italy and Spain. The cDNA or gDNA used as material had been derived from T cells, B-cell-depleted T cells, or PBMCs.

V dropped 5 bases and J dropped 7 bases, with 18 bases sitting between them. CDR3 length: 15 amino acids. Germline assignment: CDR1 MDHEN and CDR2 SYDVKM. Original handling: Amplified reference gene primers provided the basis for estimating nucleated cell counts. Profiled with immunoSEQ multiplex PCR; TCRdb holds only in-frame clones, not every one. Clone size and the V and J calls come from that table; the DNA yielded D and trimming. The sample has some 95,000 clones, around nine tenths seen once; the top ten hold about 4.2%. The chain combines TRBV28 with TRBJ1-5; tentative D call: TRBD1 (5 bases). The TCR comes from a man aged 70 or older with acute or convalescent COVID-19. Material for sequencing was peripheral blood. This CDR3 reads CASSPVGQGVQPQHF. CDR3 DNA: TGTGCCAGCAGTCCCGTTGGGCAGGGCGTCCAGCCCCAGCATTTT.